The rows below give T cell receptor beta chains drawn from one sample of a study of OX40 agonist ivuxolimab in advanced cancers. Sequenced by immunoSEQ multiplex PCR; TCRdb stores in-frame clones only, minus some. The repertoire includes about 48,000 clones, approximately 90% of them detected once, and 40% to 50% sits in the top ten. The input for sequencing was CD4+ or CD8+ T cells sorted from blood, taken in a trial of the OX40 agonist ivuxolimab. The receptors stem from an adult with an advanced solid tumor such as melanoma, head and neck, liver or kidney cancer. CDR3s include the opening cysteine and the closing phenylalanine or tryptophan. Fields, in order: clone size, V gene, J gene, D gene, CDR3 protein, CDR3 DNA. A D gene is named only where the DNA matches it firmly. Part of the rows lack a size; the others show once, few, many or a class for expanded clones.

clone size: NA
V gene: TRBV9
J gene: TRBJ2-3
D gene: TRBD1
CDR3 protein: CASGTGDPYTDTQYF
CDR3 DNA: TGTGCCAGCGGGACAGGGGACCCATACACAGATACGCAGTATTTT

clone size: NA
V gene: TRBV7-2
J gene: TRBJ2-3
D gene: TRBD2
CDR3 protein: CASSLVGLAGGEDTQYF
CDR3 DNA: TGTGCCAGCAGCTTAGTTGGACTAGCGGGGGGCGAGGATACGCAGTATTTT

clone size: once
V gene: TRBV19
J gene: TRBJ2-3
D gene: TRBD1
CDR3 protein: CASSGDRGSTDTQYF
CDR3 DNA: TGTGCCAGTAGCGGGGACAGGGGTAGCACAGATACGCAGTATTTT

clone size: NA
V gene: TRBV19
J gene: TRBJ2-1
D gene: TRBD2
CDR3 protein: CASSITSGASNEQFF
CDR3 DNA: TGTGCCAGTAGTATTACTAGCGGGGCTTCCAATGAGCAGTTCTTC

clone size: once
V gene: TRBV7-9
J gene: TRBJ2-5
D gene: TRBD2
CDR3 protein: CASSAGGPETQYF
CDR3 DNA: TGTGCCAGCAGCGCGGGGGGGCCTGAGACCCAGTACTTC

clone size: NA
V gene: TRBV5-4
J gene: TRBJ2-1
D gene: NA
CDR3 protein: CASSFEQGNEQFF
CDR3 DNA: TGTGCCAGCAGCTTTGAGCAGGGGAATGAGCAGTTCTTC

clone size: NA
V gene: TRBV7-9
J gene: TRBJ2-7
D gene: NA
CDR3 protein: CASSPGGDRTYEQYF
CDR3 DNA: TGTGCCAGCAGCCCAGGGGGGGACAGAACCTACGAGCAGTACTTC

clone size: few
V gene: TRBV30
J gene: TRBJ1-2
D gene: NA
CDR3 protein: CAWILGASYTF
CDR3 DNA: TGTGCCTGGATTCTGGGCGCCTCCTACACCTTC

clone size: NA
V gene: TRBV9
J gene: TRBJ2-3
D gene: NA
CDR3 protein: CASSATAASTDTQYF
CDR3 DNA: TGTGCCAGCAGCGCCACCGCAGCCAGCACAGATACGCAGTATTTT

clone size: NA
V gene: TRBV7-7
J gene: TRBJ2-7
D gene: NA
CDR3 protein: CASSLGSTYEQYF
CDR3 DNA: TGTGCCAGCAGCTTAGGGAGCACCTACGAGCAGTACTTC

clone size: NA
V gene: TRBV21-1
J gene: TRBJ1-4
D gene: NA
CDR3 protein: CASSKDDPGLYEKLFF
CDR3 DNA: TGTGCCAGCAGCAAAGATGATCCGGGGTTGTATGAAAAACTGTTTTTT

clone size: NA
V gene: TRBV5-1
J gene: TRBJ2-3
D gene: TRBD2
CDR3 protein: CASSLGTSEADTQYF
CDR3 DNA: TGCGCCAGCAGCCTCGGGACTAGCGAGGCAGATACGCAGTATTTT

clone size: NA
V gene: TRBV10-2
J gene: TRBJ2-7
D gene: NA
CDR3 protein: CASSDVEGYEQYF
CDR3 DNA: TGCGCCAGCAGTGATGTGGAGGGGTACGAGCAGTACTTC

clone size: NA
V gene: TRBV30
J gene: TRBJ1-1
D gene: NA
CDR3 protein: CAWGEILWAFF
CDR3 DNA: TGTGCCTGGGGTGAGATACTGTGGGCTTTCTTT

clone size: NA
V gene: TRBV7-8
J gene: TRBJ2-3
D gene: TRBD2
CDR3 protein: CASSLPRRTSEGHTDTQYF
CDR3 DNA: TGTGCCAGCAGCTTACCCCGTCGGACTAGCGAGGGACACACAGATACGCAGTATTTT

clone size: few
V gene: TRBV7-3
J gene: TRBJ1-5
D gene: TRBD1
CDR3 protein: CASSPTGGGNQPQHF
CDR3 DNA: TGTGCCAGCAGCCCCACAGGGGGAGGCAATCAGCCCCAGCATTTT

clone size: NA
V gene: TRBV12-2
J gene: TRBJ2-3
D gene: NA
CDR3 protein: CASRSTDTQYF
CDR3 DNA: TGTGCAAGTCGTTCGACAGATACGCAGTATTTT

clone size: NA
V gene: TRBV4-1
J gene: TRBJ2-5
D gene: NA
CDR3 protein: CASSPTPNQETQYF
CDR3 DNA: TGCGCCAGCAGCCCTACGCCCAACCAAGAGACCCAGTACTTC

clone size: NA
V gene: TRBV4-3
J gene: TRBJ2-7
D gene: NA
CDR3 protein: CASSQVTGAGYEQYF
CDR3 DNA: TGCGCCAGCAGCCAAGTGACCGGGGCTGGGTACGAGCAGTACTTC

clone size: NA
V gene: TRBV6-1
J gene: TRBJ1-3
D gene: NA
CDR3 protein: CASSEFHGTSGNTIYF
CDR3 DNA: TGTGCCAGCAGTGAATTTCACGGTACCTCTGGAAACACCATATATTTT

clone size: NA
V gene: TRBV6-6
J gene: TRBJ2-3
D gene: TRBD2
CDR3 protein: CASSPGLASTDTQYF
CDR3 DNA: TGTGCCAGCAGCCCGGGACTAGCGAGTACAGATACGCAGTATTTT

clone size: NA
V gene: TRBV7-2
J gene: TRBJ2-3
D gene: NA
CDR3 protein: CASSPIITDTQYF
CDR3 DNA: TGTGCCAGCAGCCCAATAATCACAGATACGCAGTATTTT

clone size: NA
V gene: TRBV7-8
J gene: TRBJ1-2
D gene: NA
CDR3 protein: CASSLAAADRGYGYTF
CDR3 DNA: TGTGCCAGCAGCTTAGCTGCGGCAGATCGGGGCTATGGCTACACCTTC

clone size: NA
V gene: TRBV5-4
J gene: TRBJ2-3
D gene: TRBD2
CDR3 protein: CASEAGGDTQYF
CDR3 DNA: TGTGCCAGCGAGGCGGGGGGAGATACGCAGTATTTT

clone size: NA
V gene: TRBV6-1
J gene: TRBJ2-1
D gene: NA
CDR3 protein: CASSELAGAPNEQFF
CDR3 DNA: TGTGCCAGCAGTGAGTTGGCGGGCGCACCCAATGAGCAGTTCTTC

clone size: NA
V gene: TRBV13
J gene: TRBJ2-3
D gene: NA
CDR3 protein: CASSLQGTDTQYF
CDR3 DNA: TGTGCCAGCAGCTTACAGGGGACAGATACGCAGTATTTT

clone size: NA
V gene: TRBV4-1
J gene: TRBJ2-7
D gene: NA
CDR3 protein: CASSQAGTYEQYF
CDR3 DNA: TGCGCCAGCAGCCAAGCGGGAACCTACGAGCAGTACTTC

clone size: few
V gene: TRBV10-3
J gene: TRBJ1-2
D gene: NA
CDR3 protein: CAISGDTHSYGYTF
CDR3 DNA: TGTGCCATCAGTGGAGATACCCATTCTTATGGCTACACCTTC

clone size: few
V gene: TRBV30
J gene: TRBJ1-1
D gene: NA
CDR3 protein: CAWAVDGNTEAFF
CDR3 DNA: TGTGCCTGGGCCGTCGACGGGAACACTGAAGCTTTCTTT

clone size: NA
V gene: TRBV29-1
J gene: TRBJ2-5
D gene: NA
CDR3 protein: CSVEFAGYLETQYF
CDR3 DNA: TGCAGCGTTGAATTTGCAGGGTATTTAGAGACCCAGTACTTC

clone size: NA
V gene: TRBV11-3
J gene: TRBJ2-7
D gene: NA
CDR3 protein: CASSPAGVAYEQYF
CDR3 DNA: TGTGCCAGCAGCCCTGCAGGGGTTGCCTACGAGCAGTACTTC

clone size: NA
V gene: TRBV6-5
J gene: TRBJ2-1
D gene: NA
CDR3 protein: CASRQGPDEQFF
CDR3 DNA: TGTGCCAGCAGGCAGGGTCCGGATGAGCAGTTCTTC

clone size: NA
V gene: TRBV27
J gene: TRBJ2-7
D gene: NA
CDR3 protein: CASRLGASEQYF
CDR3 DNA: TGTGCCAGCAGACTGGGGGCAAGCGAGCAGTACTTC

clone size: NA
V gene: TRBV7-2
J gene: TRBJ1-1
D gene: NA
CDR3 protein: CASSHRRQGPNTEAFF
CDR3 DNA: TGTGCCAGCAGCCATAGGCGGCAGGGACCGAACACTGAAGCTTTCTTT

clone size: NA
V gene: TRBV7-9
J gene: TRBJ1-1
D gene: TRBD1
CDR3 protein: CASREGTGWENTEAFF
CDR3 DNA: TGTGCCAGCAGGGAGGGGACAGGGTGGGAGAACACTGAAGCTTTCTTT

clone size: NA
V gene: TRBV9
J gene: TRBJ1-2
D gene: NA
CDR3 protein: CASSKTQTGDYGYTF
CDR3 DNA: TGTGCCAGCAGCAAAACTCAAACTGGGGACTATGGCTACACCTTC

clone size: NA
V gene: TRBV9
J gene: TRBJ2-5
D gene: TRBD2
CDR3 protein: CASNRAGGQETQYF
CDR3 DNA: TGTGCCAGCAATCGAGCGGGGGGGCAAGAGACCCAGTACTTC

clone size: NA
V gene: TRBV4-1
J gene: TRBJ1-5
D gene: NA
CDR3 protein: CASSQWGLDSNQPQHF
CDR3 DNA: TGCGCCAGCAGCCAGTGGGGGCTTGATAGCAATCAGCCCCAGCATTTT

clone size: NA
V gene: TRBV4-3
J gene: TRBJ2-7
D gene: TRBD1
CDR3 protein: CASSQGTGTYEQYF
CDR3 DNA: TGCGCCAGCAGCCAAGGGACAGGGACCTACGAGCAGTACTTC

clone size: NA
V gene: TRBV4-3
J gene: TRBJ2-7
D gene: NA
CDR3 protein: CASSPLRGLEQYF
CDR3 DNA: TGCGCCAGCAGCCCCCTGCGGGGCTTAGAGCAGTACTTC

clone size: once
V gene: TRBV6-5
J gene: TRBJ1-2
D gene: NA
CDR3 protein: CASSIQGGGNYGYTF
CDR3 DNA: TGTGCCAGCAGTATACAGGGAGGCGGTAACTATGGCTACACCTTC

clone size: NA
V gene: TRBV9
J gene: TRBJ2-1
D gene: TRBD2
CDR3 protein: CASSPSGGLSSYNEQFF
CDR3 DNA: TGTGCCAGCAGCCCTAGCGGGGGTCTTAGCTCCTACAATGAGCAGTTCTTC

clone size: NA
V gene: TRBV30
J gene: TRBJ2-2
D gene: TRBD1
CDR3 protein: CAWGTGGTGELFF
CDR3 DNA: TGTGCCTGGGGGACAGGGGGCACCGGGGAGCTGTTTTTT

clone size: NA
V gene: TRBV6-5
J gene: TRBJ2-7
D gene: TRBD1
CDR3 protein: CASRRTGVGEQYF
CDR3 DNA: TGTGCCAGCAGAAGGACAGGGGTTGGCGAGCAGTACTTC

clone size: NA
V gene: TRBV10-3
J gene: TRBJ2-7
D gene: NA
CDR3 protein: CAISESGGLKFDEQYF
CDR3 DNA: TGTGCCATCAGTGAGTCGGGGGGGCTAAAGTTCGACGAGCAGTACTTC

clone size: NA
V gene: TRBV16
J gene: TRBJ2-3
D gene: NA
CDR3 protein: CASTPLHIDNRSGFTDTQYF
CDR3 DNA: TGTGCCAGCACCCCTTTGCACATCGACAATAGGAGCGGATTCACAGATACGCAGTATTTT

clone size: NA
V gene: TRBV19
J gene: TRBJ1-6
D gene: TRBD1
CDR3 protein: CATAQGQGSTYNSPLHF
CDR3 DNA: TGTGCCACCGCTCAAGGACAGGGGAGCACCTATAATTCACCCCTCCACTTT

clone size: NA
V gene: TRBV5-1
J gene: TRBJ2-7
D gene: TRBD2
CDR3 protein: CASSLITSGGYEQYF
CDR3 DNA: TGCGCCAGCAGCTTGATAACTAGCGGGGGATACGAGCAGTACTTC

clone size: NA
V gene: TRBV5-1
J gene: TRBJ2-2
D gene: NA
CDR3 protein: CASSLGQNTGELFF
CDR3 DNA: TGCGCCAGCAGCTTGGGGCAGAACACCGGGGAGCTGTTTTTT

clone size: NA
V gene: TRBV14
J gene: TRBJ1-1
D gene: NA
CDR3 protein: CASSPGLPEAFF
CDR3 DNA: TGTGCCAGCAGCCCGGGTCTACCCGAAGCTTTCTTT

clone size: NA
V gene: TRBV21-1
J gene: TRBJ1-5
D gene: NA
CDR3 protein: CASSAQEVGQPQHF
CDR3 DNA: TGTGCCAGCAGCGCACAGGAAGTGGGACAGCCCCAGCATTTT

clone size: NA
V gene: TRBV7-2
J gene: TRBJ2-7
D gene: TRBD2
CDR3 protein: CASSWGLAGGGYEQYF
CDR3 DNA: TGTGCCAGCAGCTGGGGCCTAGCGGGGGGCGGCTACGAGCAGTACTTC